The rows below give T cell receptor beta chains drawn from one sample of a study of vaccination and CD4 T cells after COVID-19. Via MiXCR, TCRdb re-called the PCR reads, giving one row per CDR3 protein. The sample has over 14,000 distinct CDR3 sequences, about 55% seen once. Which antigens these TCRs recognize remains unknown. Input material: CD4+ T cells from blood, cultured in vitro. The receptor set was obtained from a human donor who had recovered from COVID-19. Each CDR3 is given with its conserved first and last residue. Each record gives: CDR3 protein, CDR3 DNA, clone size, D gene, J gene, V gene. A D gene is named only where the DNA matches it firmly. Part of the rows lack a size; the others show once, few, many or a class for expanded clones.

CDR3 protein: CASRGQGTGELFF
CDR3 DNA: TGCGCCAGCAGGGGCCAGGGCACCGGGGAGCTGTTTTTT
clone size: few
D gene: -
J gene: TRBJ2-2
V gene: TRBV10-2

CDR3 protein: CASSGGGGPYPYF
CDR3 DNA: TGTGCCAGCAGTGGAGGCGGGGGCCCATATCCGTATTTT
clone size: -
D gene: -
J gene: TRBJ2-3
V gene: TRBV2

CDR3 protein: CASRSPGSIEKLFF
CDR3 DNA: TGTGCCAGCAGGTCACCAGGGTCTATCGAAAAACTGTTTTTT
clone size: -
D gene: -
J gene: TRBJ1-4
V gene: TRBV6-1

CDR3 protein: CASSQRQHTEAFF
CDR3 DNA: TGTGCCAGCAGTCAGCGACAACACACTGAAGCTTTCTTT
clone size: few
D gene: -
J gene: TRBJ1-1
V gene: TRBV6-1

CDR3 protein: CASSFYRDGEQFF
CDR3 DNA: TGTGCCAGCAGCTTTTACAGGGATGGTGAGCAGTTCTTC
clone size: few
D gene: -
J gene: TRBJ2-1
V gene: TRBV7-2

CDR3 protein: CASRPTTGGRTDTQYF
CDR3 DNA: TGTGCCAGCAGGCCGACTACCGGGGGGCGCACAGATACGCAGTATTTT
clone size: -
D gene: -
J gene: TRBJ2-3
V gene: TRBV28

CDR3 protein: CASSFLPGQGGGNNQPQHF
CDR3 DNA: TGTGCCAGCAGCTTCCTACCAGGACAGGGCGGAGGAAACAATCAGCCCCAGCATTTT
clone size: medium-sized
D gene: TRBD1
J gene: TRBJ1-5
V gene: TRBV11-2

CDR3 protein: CASSQAGLAGLTDNNEQFF
CDR3 DNA: TGCGCCAGCAGCCAAGCCGGACTAGCGGGCCTGACCGACAACAATGAGCAGTTCTTC
clone size: -
D gene: TRBD2
J gene: TRBJ2-1
V gene: TRBV4-1

CDR3 protein: CSARSRTGGRTDTQYF
CDR3 DNA: TGCAGTGCTAGGAGTAGGACGGGGGGGCGAACAGATACGCAGTATTTT
clone size: -
D gene: TRBD2
J gene: TRBJ2-3
V gene: TRBV20-1

CDR3 protein: CASSLAREAYEQYF
CDR3 DNA: TGTGCCAGCAGCTTGGCCCGGGAGGCCTACGAGCAGTACTTC
clone size: few
D gene: TRBD2
J gene: TRBJ2-7
V gene: TRBV7-2

CDR3 protein: CASSSPLRQQFF
CDR3 DNA: TGTGCCAGCAGTTCACCCTTGCGGCAGCAGTTCTTC
clone size: -
D gene: -
J gene: TRBJ2-1
V gene: TRBV28

CDR3 protein: CASQRPPGQGAGTEAFF
CDR3 DNA: TGTGCCAGCCAAAGACCTCCGGGACAGGGGGCAGGGACTGAAGCTTTCTTT
clone size: few
D gene: TRBD1
J gene: TRBJ1-1
V gene: TRBV19

CDR3 protein: CASSLWVGVGNQPQHF
CDR3 DNA: TGTGCCAGCAGCTTATGGGTTGGTGTAGGCAATCAGCCCCAGCATTTT
clone size: -
D gene: -
J gene: TRBJ1-5
V gene: TRBV7-9

CDR3 protein: CSARGASGRNEQFF
CDR3 DNA: TGCAGTGCTAGAGGCGCTAGCGGGAGGAATGAGCAGTTCTTC
clone size: -
D gene: TRBD2
J gene: TRBJ2-1
V gene: TRBV20-1

CDR3 protein: CASRLTSGSRETQYF
CDR3 DNA: TGTGCCAGCAGACTAACTAGCGGGAGCAGGGAGACCCAGTACTTC
clone size: few
D gene: TRBD2
J gene: TRBJ2-5
V gene: TRBV28

CDR3 protein: CASSLDPMNTGELFF
CDR3 DNA: TGTGCCAGCAGCTTAGACCCTATGAACACCGGGGAGCTGTTTTTT
clone size: once
D gene: -
J gene: TRBJ2-2
V gene: TRBV7-2

CDR3 protein: CASRTYGAGGPPDTQYF
CDR3 DNA: TGTGCCAGCAGGACCTACGGGGCGGGAGGGCCTCCAGATACGCAGTATTTT
clone size: few
D gene: TRBD2
J gene: TRBJ2-3
V gene: TRBV7-9

CDR3 protein: CASSPSRRANTGELFF
CDR3 DNA: TGTGCCAGCAGTCCATCACGCAGGGCGAACACCGGGGAGCTGTTTTTT
clone size: medium-sized
D gene: -
J gene: TRBJ2-2
V gene: TRBV27

CDR3 protein: CASSYGPDYGYTF
CDR3 DNA: TGTGCCAGCAGCTACGGGCCGGACTATGGCTACACCTTC
clone size: -
D gene: -
J gene: TRBJ1-2
V gene: TRBV11-3

CDR3 protein: CSARPSGSGYEQYF
CDR3 DNA: TGCAGTGCTAGACCTAGCGGGAGTGGCTACGAGCAGTACTTC
clone size: -
D gene: TRBD2
J gene: TRBJ2-7
V gene: TRBV20-1

CDR3 protein: CASSYGKGQGTYEQYF
CDR3 DNA: TGTGCCAGCAGTTACGGTAAGGGACAGGGGACCTACGAGCAGTACTTC
clone size: -
D gene: TRBD1
J gene: TRBJ2-7
V gene: TRBV6-2/TRBV6-3

CDR3 protein: CASSRVDNTEAFF
CDR3 DNA: TGTGCCAGCAGCCGGGTGGACAACACTGAAGCTTTCTTT
clone size: few
D gene: -
J gene: TRBJ1-1
V gene: TRBV14

CDR3 protein: CSAKEQLAGLTDTQYF
CDR3 DNA: TGCAGTGCGAAGGAACAACTAGCGGGATTAACAGATACGCAGTATTTT
clone size: -
D gene: TRBD2
J gene: TRBJ2-3
V gene: TRBV20-1

CDR3 protein: CASSRRRVTGGAYNEQFF
CDR3 DNA: TGTGCCAGCAGCCGCCGGAGGGTAACAGGGGGCGCGTACAATGAGCAGTTCTTC
clone size: -
D gene: TRBD1
J gene: TRBJ2-1
V gene: TRBV7-2

CDR3 protein: CASSWGAILRGTGELFF
CDR3 DNA: TGTGCCAGCAGCTGGGGGGCAATCCTCAGAGGCACCGGGGAGCTGTTTTTT
clone size: once
D gene: -
J gene: TRBJ2-2
V gene: TRBV11-3

CDR3 protein: CASRWAGTEAFF
CDR3 DNA: TGTGCCAGCAGATGGGCGGGAACTGAAGCTTTCTTT
clone size: -
D gene: -
J gene: TRBJ1-1
V gene: TRBV12-3/TRBV12-4

CDR3 protein: CASQGPPGLAVTGELFF
CDR3 DNA: TGTGCCTCCCAGGGGCCCCCGGGACTAGCCGTGACCGGGGAGCTGTTTTTT
clone size: -
D gene: TRBD2
J gene: TRBJ2-2
V gene: TRBV6-2/TRBV6-3

CDR3 protein: CASSYEGFSGNTIYF
CDR3 DNA: TGTGCCAGCAGTTACGAGGGCTTCTCTGGAAACACCATATATTTT
clone size: -
D gene: -
J gene: TRBJ1-3
V gene: TRBV6-5

CDR3 protein: CASSYLVGGTGAAQPQHF
CDR3 DNA: TGTGCCAGCAGTTACCTCGTGGGGGGGACAGGGGCGGCTCAGCCCCAGCATTTT
clone size: few
D gene: TRBD1
J gene: TRBJ1-5
V gene: TRBV6-5

CDR3 protein: CASSIETGDIYGYTF
CDR3 DNA: TGTGCCAGCAGTATAGAGACAGGGGACATCTATGGCTACACCTTC
clone size: -
D gene: TRBD1
J gene: TRBJ1-2
V gene: TRBV28

CDR3 protein: CASSTRDRVYTGELFF
CDR3 DNA: TGTGCCAGCAGTACCCGGGACAGGGTTTACACCGGGGAGCTGTTTTTT
clone size: few
D gene: TRBD1
J gene: TRBJ2-2
V gene: TRBV6-1

CDR3 protein: CASSQRPGPGYGYTF
CDR3 DNA: TGTGCCAGCAGCCAAAGGCCAGGGCCGGGATATGGCTACACCTTC
clone size: -
D gene: -
J gene: TRBJ1-2
V gene: TRBV14

CDR3 protein: CASSPQGGGEAFF
CDR3 DNA: TGTGCCAGCTCACCACAGGGTGGCGGTGAAGCTTTCTTT
clone size: few
D gene: -
J gene: TRBJ1-1
V gene: TRBV18

CDR3 protein: CASSATESHGYTF
CDR3 DNA: TGTGCCAGCAGTGCAACAGAATCCCATGGCTACACCTTC
clone size: -
D gene: -
J gene: TRBJ1-2
V gene: TRBV25-1

CDR3 protein: CASSPDRYEQYF
CDR3 DNA: TGTGCCAGCTCACCCGACAGGTACGAGCAGTACTTC
clone size: -
D gene: -
J gene: TRBJ2-7
V gene: TRBV18

CDR3 protein: CSARRDRGRGVQPQHF
CDR3 DNA: TGCAGTGCTAGAAGGGACAGGGGGAGGGGAGTTCAGCCCCAGCATTTT
clone size: few
D gene: TRBD1
J gene: TRBJ1-5
V gene: TRBV20-1

CDR3 protein: CASSLDWRTGGGETQYF
CDR3 DNA: TGCGCCAGCAGCTTGGATTGGAGGACAGGGGGAGGAGAGACCCAGTACTTC
clone size: -
D gene: TRBD1
J gene: TRBJ2-5
V gene: TRBV5-1

CDR3 protein: CSARLLAGGQETQYF
CDR3 DNA: TGCAGTGCTAGACTCCTAGCGGGGGGGCAAGAGACCCAGTACTTC
clone size: -
D gene: TRBD2
J gene: TRBJ2-5
V gene: TRBV20-1

CDR3 protein: CSARVRGRDTGELFF
CDR3 DNA: TGCAGTGCTAGGGTCCGCGGGAGGGACACCGGGGAGCTGTTTTTT
clone size: few
D gene: TRBD2
J gene: TRBJ2-2
V gene: TRBV20-1

CDR3 protein: CASSIIERNTEAFF
CDR3 DNA: TGTGCCAGTAGTATTATAGAGAGGAACACTGAAGCTTTCTTT
clone size: few
D gene: -
J gene: TRBJ1-1
V gene: TRBV19

CDR3 protein: CAISEQPKNSPLHF
CDR3 DNA: TGTGCCATCAGTGAACAGCCAAAGAATTCACCCCTCCACTTT
clone size: -
D gene: -
J gene: TRBJ1-6
V gene: TRBV10-3

CDR3 protein: CASSLGSQETQYF
CDR3 DNA: TGTGCTAGCAGCTTAGGCAGTCAAGAGACCCAGTACTTC
clone size: -
D gene: -
J gene: TRBJ2-5
V gene: TRBV7-7

CDR3 protein: CASSQGQGRLYGYTF
CDR3 DNA: TGTGCCAGCAGTCAAGGACAGGGAAGGCTCTATGGCTACACCTTC
clone size: few
D gene: TRBD1
J gene: TRBJ1-2
V gene: TRBV27

CDR3 protein: CSALSGGGYEQYF
CDR3 DNA: TGCAGTGCTTTGAGCGGGGGTGGCTACGAGCAGTACTTC
clone size: -
D gene: TRBD2
J gene: TRBJ2-7
V gene: TRBV20-1

CDR3 protein: CASSWGQGAGEQYF
CDR3 DNA: TGTGCCAGCAGCTGGGGGCAGGGGGCGGGAGAGCAGTACTTC
clone size: few
D gene: TRBD1
J gene: TRBJ2-7
V gene: TRBV7-9

CDR3 protein: CASSLGRDGNTEAFF
CDR3 DNA: TGTGCCAGCAGCTTAGGACGAGACGGGAACACTGAAGCTTTCTTT
clone size: -
D gene: -
J gene: TRBJ1-1
V gene: TRBV7-9

CDR3 protein: CASSLGTGPDTQYF
CDR3 DNA: TGTGCCAGCAGCCTCGGGACAGGGCCAGATACGCAGTATTTT
clone size: few
D gene: TRBD1
J gene: TRBJ2-3
V gene: TRBV27

CDR3 protein: CSVALGVGETQYF
CDR3 DNA: TGCAGCGTAGCTTTAGGGGTTGGGGAGACCCAGTACTTC
clone size: -
D gene: -
J gene: TRBJ2-5
V gene: TRBV29-1

CDR3 protein: CASSMWTGGFGGYTF
CDR3 DNA: TGTGCCAGTAGTATGTGGACAGGGGGGTTCGGTGGCTACACCTTC
clone size: -
D gene: TRBD1
J gene: TRBJ1-2
V gene: TRBV19

CDR3 protein: CASREGGATYEQYF
CDR3 DNA: TGTGCCAGCCGGGAGGGTGGCGCTACCTACGAGCAGTACTTC
clone size: -
D gene: TRBD2
J gene: TRBJ2-7
V gene: TRBV5-4

CDR3 protein: CASSASGQVTDTQYF
CDR3 DNA: TGTGCCAGCAGCGCCTCGGGACAGGTCACAGATACGCAGTATTTT
clone size: -
D gene: TRBD1
J gene: TRBJ2-3
V gene: TRBV5-4

CDR3 protein: CSVDGTSRGATDTQYF
CDR3 DNA: TGCAGCGTTGACGGGACTAGCAGAGGGGCCACAGATACGCAGTATTTT
clone size: -
D gene: TRBD2
J gene: TRBJ2-3
V gene: TRBV29-1

CDR3 protein: CASSLRNTDTQYF
CDR3 DNA: TGTGCCAGCAGCCTCAGAAACACAGATACGCAGTATTTT
clone size: -
D gene: -
J gene: TRBJ2-3
V gene: TRBV28

CDR3 protein: CASSEESPGQYF
CDR3 DNA: TGTGCCAGCAGTGAAGAGAGCCCGGGACAGTACTTC
clone size: once
D gene: -
J gene: TRBJ2-7
V gene: TRBV6-1

CDR3 protein: CASTPDRVIGFGYTF
CDR3 DNA: TGTGCCAGCACCCCCGACAGGGTAATAGGATTTGGCTACACCTTC
clone size: -
D gene: TRBD1
J gene: TRBJ1-2
V gene: TRBV12-3/TRBV12-4

CDR3 protein: CSALGGLNYDYTF
CDR3 DNA: TGCAGTGCGTTAGGGGGCCTTAACTATGACTACACCTTC
clone size: -
D gene: TRBD1
J gene: TRBJ1-2
V gene: TRBV20-1

CDR3 protein: CATSRDGGTRQETQYF
CDR3 DNA: TGTGCCACCAGCAGAGATGGGGGGACCCGCCAAGAGACCCAGTACTTC
clone size: few
D gene: -
J gene: TRBJ2-5
V gene: TRBV15

CDR3 protein: CASSSVPSVSYEQYF
CDR3 DNA: TGTGCCAGCAGCTCTGTCCCTAGTGTCTCCTACGAGCAGTACTTC
clone size: -
D gene: -
J gene: TRBJ2-7
V gene: TRBV7-8